This T cell receptor beta chain is drawn from a study of CD8+ T cells in alopecia areata. At the level of the study: Treated patients swallowed 5 to 10 mg of oral tofacitinib twice daily. The study's findings and limits: Scalp clonality, together with expanded CD8+ clones among the top 100, fell significantly with tofacitinib. Just one nonresponder means the tie between baseline CD8+ expansion and response stays uncertain.

The germline CDR1 and CDR2 sequences are SGHRS and YFSETQ. V was pared by 2 bases and J by 4 bases, with 12 bases between. The CDR3 runs 14 residues. The treatment here: oral pan-JAK inhibitor, 5-10 mg twice daily. Extraction and reverse transcription of RNA yielded cDNA as the sequencing template. Sequenced by immunoSEQ multiplex PCR; TCRdb stores in-frame clones only, minus some. Of about 210,000 clones listed, approximately 40% are singletons. In the case of this clone: Its antigen is still unknown.

Sample: CD4+ T cells sorted from blood, taken at roughly week 38, from a patient treated with tofacitinib. The sequence came from a human donor with alopecia areata. V usage is TRBV5-1 and J usage is TRBJ1-1, with D perhaps matching TRBD1 (6 bases). The CDR3 loop reads CASSLQGSGTEAFF. Here the CDR3 DNA reads TGCGCCAGCAGCTTACAGGGTAGCGGCACTGAAGCTTTCTTT.